The clone carrying this T cell receptor (beta chain) was seen repeatedly, ten times or more. The target antigen is unknown. A template switching step contributed a universal primer site, while unique molecular identifiers were present in the cDNA. TCRdb reprocessed the 5' RACE reads via MiXCR and lists one record per CDR3 protein. The repertoire holds 200,000 to 250,000 distinct CDR3 sequences, about 7.3% seen once, with more than 3% in the top ten. The CDR3 is 17 residues long. With 1 base removed from V and 0 bases from J, the gap between germline ends came to 16 bases. Germline-derived CDR1 and CDR2 are DFQATT and SNEGSKA (reference sequence). The data belong to a study of identical twins. Study-wide results and caveats: Cross-sectional statistics underpinned the conclusions; the same donors were not followed. Modelling underestimated the level of out-of-frame TCR alpha sharing observed in monozygotic twins.

These sequences were also reported in another study, on yellow fever vaccine responses in identical twins.

The rearrangement joins TRBV20-1 to TRBJ2-1, with D maybe TRBD2 (7 bases). Sequencing used memory (CD45RO+) T cells sorted from blood. The TCR sequence derives from a woman younger than 35 in good health. In DNA form, the CDR3 reads TGCAGTGCTAGAGTTTTGGGGGGGCGAAGCTCCTACAATGAGCAGTTCTTC. Protein product: CSARVLGGRSSYNEQFF.